This TCR beta chain was captured in a study of cytomegalovirus exposure and HLA in healthy donors. Looked up from germline, CDR1 is WSHSY and CDR2 is SAAADI. This CDR3 is 12 amino acids long. Trimming pared 2 bases from V and 3 bases from J, leaving 5 bases between. Notes on this clone: What it binds is unknown.

Study findings and constraints: Across donors, most TCRs were seen rarely, yet some public ones were widespread. The presence/absence work took it that sequencing depth was about the same across donors. As was reported, the classifier diagnosed cytomegalovirus status with high specificity and sensitivity. A later analysis associated under 20,000 TCR beta sequences with HLA alleles at a 0.05 false discovery rate.

Vbeta (60) and Jbeta (13) primers were used in the PCR. Sequencing used immunoSEQ multiplex PCR; TCRdb keeps in-frame clones, though not all of them. The sample lists 85,000 to 95,000 clones, over 55% occurring once. Sequencing was carried out using PBMCs. This receptor was taken from a young woman in good health and CMV-seronegative. The rearrangement uses TRBV10-2 and TRBJ2-7; D is undetermined. The CDR3 loop reads CASSERSYEQYF. CDR3 nucleotide sequence: TGCGCCAGCAGTGAGCGCAGCTACGAGCAGTACTTC.